A selection of T cell receptor beta chains follows, all from one sample in a study of T cells expressing NK-cell markers. Each CDR3 protein gets one entry in TCRdb, which reprocessed the 5' RACE reads and gives no DNA. The sample yields fewer than 400,000 distinct CDR3 sequences, of which the top ten take up roughly 5.4%. Source material: blood T cells: a sorted CD56 or NKG2C T cell subset, CD4+ or CD8+ T cells, or bulk PBMC T cells (not recorded which). The source of these receptors is a man aged 18-75 years in good health. Each CDR3 is given with its conserved first and last residue.

J gene: TRBJ1-1
V gene: TRBV6-1
CDR3 protein: CASTLGQNTEAFF

J gene: TRBJ2-5
V gene: TRBV12-3/TRBV12-4
CDR3 protein: CASSFKRDTQYF

J gene: TRBJ2-2
V gene: TRBV5-1
CDR3 protein: CASSYSTSPWGTGELFF

J gene: TRBJ1-2
V gene: TRBV18
CDR3 protein: CASSPVTGVGYTF

J gene: TRBJ2-7
V gene: TRBV20-1
CDR3 protein: CSAQAGRRYEQYF

J gene: TRBJ2-5
V gene: TRBV3-1
CDR3 protein: CASSLASGGKQETQYF

J gene: TRBJ1-1
V gene: TRBV6-1
CDR3 protein: CASRPSDGREAFF

J gene: TRBJ2-4
V gene: TRBV12-3/TRBV12-4
CDR3 protein: CASTSPGLHIQYF

J gene: TRBJ1-2
V gene: TRBV20-1
CDR3 protein: CSARAGQGSALYGYTF

J gene: TRBJ1-4
V gene: TRBV18
CDR3 protein: CASSFEAPGHRNEKLFF

J gene: TRBJ1-2
V gene: TRBV20-1
CDR3 protein: CSARDRFGQGANYGYTF

J gene: TRBJ1-1
V gene: TRBV7-9
CDR3 protein: CASSWSMGEAFF

J gene: TRBJ2-2
V gene: TRBV20-1
CDR3 protein: CSAPRTSGVANTGELFF

J gene: TRBJ2-5
V gene: TRBV12-3/TRBV12-4
CDR3 protein: CASRGQAETQYF

J gene: TRBJ1-1
V gene: TRBV12-3/TRBV12-4
CDR3 protein: CASTLRAKNEAFF

J gene: TRBJ1-5
V gene: TRBV20-1
CDR3 protein: CSAEGVGGNQPQHF

J gene: TRBJ1-1
V gene: TRBV6-2/TRBV6-3
CDR3 protein: CASSYRGFTEAFF

J gene: TRBJ2-2
V gene: TRBV5-1
CDR3 protein: CASSLTANTGELFF

J gene: TRBJ2-2
V gene: TRBV3-1
CDR3 protein: CASSQDNRGIGLTGELFF

J gene: TRBJ1-5
V gene: TRBV12-3/TRBV12-4
CDR3 protein: CASSLSQGAISNQPQHF